The 30 T cell receptor beta chains below all came from one sample that was sequenced in a study of OX40 agonist ivuxolimab in advanced cancers. Data came from immunoSEQ multiplex PCR; TCRdb stores just in-frame clones and leaves some out. The sample includes some 85,000 clones, roughly 90% seen only once; the top ten take more than 0.25%. Specimen: CD4+ or CD8+ T cells sorted from blood, collected in a trial of the OX40 agonist ivuxolimab. The receptors here all came from an adult with an advanced solid tumor such as melanoma, head and neck, liver or kidney cancer.

The rearrangement joins TRBV9 to TRBJ1-1; D may be TRBD1 (6 bases). CDR1 is SGDLS, CDR2 YYNGEE, per germline. V was pared by 5 bases and J by 3 bases, with 23 bases between. This CDR3 spans 17 amino acids. As DNA, the CDR3 is TGTGCCAGCAGGCCAGGGGTGAACCAACCAGGGGACACTGAAGCTTTCTTT. It encodes CASRPGVNQPGDTEAFF.

The chain couples TRBV4-1 to TRBJ2-4; the D is unclear. CDR1 MGHRA and CDR2 YSYEKL come from the germline V gene. V was cut by 4 bases and J by 1 base, with 14 bases left in between. This CDR3 is built from 16 residues. CDR3 DNA: TGCGCCAGCAGCCCTCCGGAGCCCCGGGCCAAAAACATTCAGTACTTC. Translating it yields CASSPPEPRAKNIQYF.

In this sample, this clone turned up a few times. The chain couples TRBV19 to TRBJ1-6; a possible D gene is TRBD1 (5 bases). Trimming removed 3 bases from V and 7 bases from J, with 13 bases in between. Germline V lookup: CDR1 LNHDA, CDR2 SQIVND (reference sequence). CDR3 size: 15 residues. The DNA for the CDR3 is TGTGCCAGTAGTATCGGGTTAGGGGTCAATTCACCCCTCCACTTT. This sequence encodes CASSIGLGVNSPLHF.

The chain has TRBV12-5 and TRBJ1-3; no definite D call. The CDR3 is 16 residues long. V was clipped by 5 bases and J by 0 bases, with 14 bases between them. Germline loops: CDR1 LGHNT, CDR2 FRNRAP. In DNA, the CDR3 is TGTGCTAGTGGTCACGACCGACGCCTCTCTGGAAACACCATATATTTT. Translating gives CASGHDRRLSGNTIYF.

The V gene is TRBV5-4, the J gene TRBJ1-4; 10 nucleotides align to TRBD1. J gave up 6 bases and V 0 bases, and 2 bases lay outside the gene matches. There are 15 residues in the CDR3. Germline CDR1 is SGHNT and CDR2 is YYREEE (reference sequence). The CDR3 DNA reads TGTGCCAGCAGCTTGGCCGGACAGGGGGATGAAAAACTGTTTTTT. Protein sequence: CASSLAGQGDEKLFF.

This clone was seen more than once but under ten times. The J gene is TRBJ1-4, the V gene TRBV7-9; D unclear. Germline CDR1 SEHNR, CDR2 FQNEAQ (reference sequence). With 2 bases removed from V and 6 bases from J, the gap between germline ends came to 16 bases. This CDR3 region has 16 residues. The CDR3 loop reads CASSLIEWTDYEKLFF. Here the CDR3 DNA reads TGTGCCAGCAGCTTAATTGAGTGGACCGACTATGAAAAACTGTTTTTT.

V usage is TRBV20-1 and J usage is TRBJ1-2; D call uncertain. With 5 bases removed from V and 14 bases from J, the gap between germline ends came to 9 bases. CDR1 DFQATT and CDR2 SNEGSKA come from the germline V gene (reference sequence). This CDR3 spans 8 amino acids. CDR3 residues: CSADSVTF. In DNA form, the CDR3 reads TGCAGTGCTGACTCGGTTACCTTC.

The CDR3 is CASSSTGGPNQETQYF. CDR3 sequence (DNA): TGTGCCAGCAGCTCCACGGGGGGGCCTAACCAAGAGACCCAGTACTTC. The rearrangement uses TRBV7-2 and TRBJ2-5, with 8 bases fitting TRBD2. The CDR3 runs to 16 residues. Losses at the gene ends were 4 bases for V and 0 bases for J; bases not matched to a gene: 7. Germline loops: CDR1 SGHTA, CDR2 FQGNSA.

The V call is TRBV11-2, the J call TRBJ1-1; TRBD1 might be the D (5 bases). Germline V CDR1 and CDR2: SGHAT, FQNNGV. The CDR3 has 13 residues. Between the trimmed V and J ends, which lost 1 base and 7 bases, there was a span of 10 bases. CDR3 coding DNA: TGTGCCAGCAGCTTAGCGGGGGGTGGTGAAGCTTTCTTT. Translation gives CASSLAGGGEAFF.

The CDR3 DNA reads as TGTGCCAGCAGCGCCCAAGAGACCCAGTACTTC. It specifies CASSAQETQYF. This chain links TRBV7-6 with TRBJ2-5; D call uncertain. The V gene lost 5 bases and the J gene lost 1 base, with 2 bases spanning the gap. Germline lookup yields CDR1 SGHVS and CDR2 FNYEAQ. The length of the CDR3 is 11 residues.

This sequence joins TRBV5-8 and TRBJ2-7, with 10 bases lining up with TRBD1. Germline values: CDR1 SGHTS, CDR2 YDEGEE. V lost 5 bases and J lost 3; bases outside the gene matches: 5. This CDR3 has 14 amino acids. The CDR3 nucleotides are TGTGCCAGCAGTACCGGGACAGGGGTCTACGAGCAGTACTTC. Translation: CASSTGTGVYEQYF.

The chain uses TRBV7-9 and TRBJ1-6, with TRBD1 identical over 8 bases. The J segment lost 7 bases and the V segment lost 5 bases, leaving 7 bases of the junction unmatched. The germline V gene has CDR1 SEHNR and CDR2 FQNEAQ (reference sequence). CDR3 size: 15 residues. The DNA for the CDR3 is TGTGCCAGCAGCACAGGACAGGGTACGAATTCACCCCTCCACTTT. It codes for CASSTGQGTNSPLHF.

V gene TRBV12-5 combines with J gene TRBJ1-1; D perhaps matches TRBD1 (6 bases). Trimming removed 7 bases from V and 0 bases from J, with 12 bases in between. In germline, CDR1 is LGHNT, CDR2 FRNRAP. This CDR3 region has 14 residues. In DNA, the CDR3 is TGTGCTAGTGCCGAACAGGGCATGAACACTGAAGCTTTCTTT. Residues: CASAEQGMNTEAFF.

V usage is TRBV19 and J usage is TRBJ2-6; D gene uncertain. Germline CDR1 and CDR2: LNHDA and SQIVND (reference sequence). CDR3 length: 17 amino acids. V was pared by 10 bases and J by 7 bases, with 26 bases between. CDR3 sequence reads: CATRASGIRLVANVLTF. The CDR3 nucleotides read TGTGCCACTAGAGCATCAGGAATACGTCTGGTTGCCAACGTCCTGACTTTC. Complete variable domain (other parts from reference TRBV19 and TRBJ2-6): DGGITQSPKYLFRKEGQNVTLSCEQNLNHDAMYWYRQDPGQGLRLIYYSQIVNDFQKGDIAEGYSVSREKKESFPLTVTSAQKNPTAFYLCATRASGIRLVANVLTFGAGSRLTVL.

V usage is TRBV9 and J usage is TRBJ2-7, with D unclear. The CDR3 has 13 residues. Germline V gene data show CDR1 as SGDLS and CDR2 as YYNGEE. V was trimmed by 0 bases and J by 5 bases, leaving 9 bases between them. CDR3 nucleotide sequence: TGTGCCAGCAGCGTAGAAGGGTGGCACGAGCAGTACTTC. As protein: CASSVEGWHEQYF.

The V and J genes are TRBV6-5 and TRBJ2-7; 12 bases fit TRBD1. Unmatched junction bases numbered 6, after V lost 5 bases and J lost 4 bases. Germline V gives CDR1 MNHEY, CDR2 SVGAGI. CDR3 size: 15 residues. The CDR3 spells CASSQPGQGAYEQYF. The CDR3 coding sequence is TGTGCCAGCAGTCAACCGGGACAGGGGGCTTACGAGCAGTACTTC.

This clone was counted between two and nine times. The chain employs TRBV7-2 and TRBJ2-1, with D uncertain. The CDR3 runs 13 residues. Germline CDR1 reads SGHTA; CDR2 reads FQGNSA. The V and J ends lost 1 base and 4 bases respectively, with 5 bases between them. This CDR3 reads CASSLGSYNEQFF. Here the CDR3 DNA reads TGTGCCAGCAGCTTAGGCAGTTACAATGAGCAGTTCTTC.

This chain links TRBV10-2 with TRBJ1-6, with no clear D. This CDR3 region has 13 residues. CDR1 and CDR2 from the germline V gene are WSHSY and SAAADI. Trimming left V 4 bases short and J 10 bases short, with 11 bases between. This chain's CDR3 is CASSGKNGSPLHF. CDR3 in DNA: TGCGCCAGCAGTGGTAAGAACGGATCACCCCTCCACTTT.

This clone was seen once. Other DNA variants within this sample encode the same CDR3. J is TRBJ1-3 and V is TRBV30; no clear D. This CDR3 has 12 amino acids. Germline CDR1 GTSNPN, CDR2 SVGIG (reference sequence). V lost 2 bases and J lost 9, with 11 bases in between. CDR3 amino acids: CAWSPLGATIYF. In DNA, the CDR3 is TGTGCCTGGAGTCCCCTCGGAGCCACCATATATTTT.

This sequence joins TRBV10-3 and TRBJ2-7; 10 nucleotides line up with TRBD1. There are 14 residues in the CDR3. V dropped 6 bases and J dropped 1; count of bases not matched to a gene: 3. From germline, CDR1 is ENHRY and CDR2 SYGVKD. The CDR3 sequence is CAIRGTGVSYEQYF. CDR3 bases: TGTGCCATCAGGGGGACAGGGGTGTCCTACGAGCAGTACTTC.

The chain uses TRBV7-6 and TRBJ2-2; perhaps TRBD1 as D (5 bases). The CDR3 loop spans 15 amino acids. Germline CDR1 and CDR2: SGHVS and FNYEAQ. The germline V and J ends were trimmed by 5 bases and 4 bases, with 14 bases remaining between them. The CDR3 bases are TGTGCCAGCAGCGGCCGGCAGGGAAGCACCGGGGAGCTGTTTTTT. This translates into CASSGRQGSTGELFF.

The chain combines TRBV10-3 with TRBJ2-1; 9 positions agree with TRBD1. The germline V gene has CDR1 ENHRY and CDR2 SYGVKD. This CDR3 comprises 14 residues. Trimming cost V 10 bases and J 4 bases; bases outside gene matches: 8. As DNA, the CDR3 is TGTGCCACGTTGGGACAGGGAAATTACAATGAGCAGTTCTTC. It yields the protein CATLGQGNYNEQFF.

The chain has TRBV6-5 and TRBJ1-3; D is unresolved. Trimming pared 11 bases from V and 2 bases from J, leaving 7 bases between. CDR1 MNHEY and CDR2 SVGAGI come from the germline V gene. This CDR3 spans 11 amino acids. CDR3 sequence: CARTAGNTIYF. The CDR3 nucleotides are TGTGCCCGGACGGCTGGAAACACCATATATTTT.

The V and J genes are TRBV11-1 and TRBJ2-7, with D uncertain. The CDR3 runs 13 residues. The germline CDR1 and CDR2 sequences are SGHAT and FQDESV (reference sequence). The V gene lost 0 bases and the J gene lost 2 bases, with 5 bases spanning the gap. The CDR3, as DNA: TGTGCCAGCAGCTTAGCGGAAGCCTACGAGCAGTACTTC. This encodes CASSLAEAYEQYF.

J is TRBJ1-1 and V is TRBV10-3; 7 bases map to TRBD1. The CDR3 covers 14 residues. Germline CDR1 and CDR2: ENHRY and SYGVKD. Trimming cost V 8 bases and J 7 bases; bases outside gene matches: 13. CDR3 bases: TGTGCCATCGGGAGGGGGCGGGACGGAGATGAAGCTTTCTTT. It codes for CAIGRGRDGDEAFF.

Only one count was recorded for this clone. As DNA, the CDR3 is TGTGCCAGCAGCTTGACAGCTAACTATGGCTACACCTTC. Translation: CASSLTANYGYTF. This rearrangement joins TRBV5-5 to TRBJ1-2; no reliable D call. Trimming shortened V by 1 base and J by 0 bases, and 4 bases separated the two germline ends. CDR1 is SGHKS and CDR2 is YYEKEE in the germline V gene (reference sequence). The CDR3 extends over 13 amino acids.

The V and J genes are TRBV12-2 and TRBJ2-1; the table's D gene call, TRBD2, was not cross checked with the DNA. TRBV12-2 is given as a pseudogene. This CDR3 has 16 amino acids. As DNA, the CDR3 is TGTGCAAGTCGCTCAGCACCCGGACTAGCGGGGGATGAGCAGTTCTTC. Translation gives CASRSAPGLAGDEQFF.

This sequence joins TRBV7-8 and TRBJ2-5, with D maybe TRBD2 (5 bases). The assigned J gene may be wrong: the sequence end matches TRBJ2-7 better. From germline, CDR1 is SGHVS and CDR2 FQNEAQ. The CDR3 sequence is 14 residues long. DNA of the CDR3: TGTGCCAGCAGCTTAGGTTCGGGGACCTACGAGCAGTACTTC. It codes for CASSLGSGTYEQYF.

This chain links TRBV5-6 with TRBJ2-5, with 9 bases identical to TRBD2. CDR1 is SGHDT and CDR2 is YYEEEE in the germline V gene. The CDR3 is made up of 15 amino acids. V dropped 1 base and J dropped 5; count of bases not matched to a gene: 6. The CDR3 spells CASSLFSGGWETQYF. CDR3 nucleotides: TGTGCCAGCAGCTTGTTTAGCGGGGGCTGGGAGACCCAGTACTTC.

A single count supports this clone. V is TRBV14 and J is TRBJ1-6; possibly TRBD1 for D (6 bases). There are 14 residues in the CDR3. CDR1 and CDR2 (germline): SGHDN, FVKESK. Trimming removed 3 bases at V and 10 bases at J, with 13 bases between. The CDR3 region has the DNA TGTGCCAGCAGCCAGGGGGGGCAAGGATCACCCCTCCACTTT. Translating gives CASSQGGQGSPLHF.